This is a list of T cell receptor beta chains from one sample in a study of shared clonotypes between healthy human individuals. Clones were read by immunoSEQ multiplex PCR, and TCRdb kept only the in-frame ones, dropping some. The sample shows approximately 2.5 million clones, 80% to 95% of them seen only once. Sequences were obtained from naive CD4+ T cells from PBMCs. These receptors all come from a young man in good health. Some clones in this sample may be carry-over from other donors' samples. CDR3s include the opening cysteine and the closing phenylalanine or tryptophan. The D gene is left open where the match is weak. Expanded clones get a size class; other rows say once, few or many, or leave the size out.

J	D	V	size	DNA	CDR3
TRBJ2-5	NA	TRBV28	NA	TGTGCCAGCAGCACCGCTGGTAGGGAGCAGTACTTC	CASSTAGREQYF
TRBJ2-5	TRBD2	TRBV4-3	NA	TGCGCCAGCAGCCAAGATTTCTGGGCTAGCGGGAGTCGGGGAGAGACCCAGTACTTC	CASSQDFWASGSRGETQYF
TRBJ1-4	TRBD1	TRBV6-5	NA	TGTGCCAGCAGCCGGGACAGGGATGAAAAACTGTTTTTT	CASSRDRDEKLFF
TRBJ1-5	NA	TRBV2	NA	TGTGCCAGCAGGGCAGGCGATCAGCCCCAGCATTTT	CASRAGDQPQHF
TRBJ2-1	TRBD2	TRBV27	NA	TGTGCCAGCAGTAAGTTATCGTTAGCGGGAAGCAGGAATGAGCAGTTCTTC	CASSKLSLAGSRNEQFF
TRBJ2-5	NA	TRBV18	once	TGTGCCAGCTCACCATATAGGGACTCAAGCGGGGAGACCCAGTACTTC	CASSPYRDSSGETQYF
TRBJ2-5	NA	TRBV2	NA	TGTGCCACTGCAAGGGTCTTGGAGACCCAGTACTTC	CATARVLETQYF
TRBJ2-5	TRBD1	TRBV5-1	once	TGCGCCAGCAGCTTAGGACAGGGGGAAGAGACCCAGTACTTC	CASSLGQGEETQYF
TRBJ2-5	TRBD2	TRBV29-1	NA	TGCAGCGTAGCGGGACTAGCGGGAGTAGAGACCCAGTACTTC	CSVAGLAGVETQYF
TRBJ1-1	NA	TRBV30	NA	TGTGCCTGGGGATACATGAACACTGAAGCTTTCTTT	CAWGYMNTEAFF
TRBJ1-1	NA	TRBV7-3	NA	TGTGCCAGCAGCTTGGGTGGTGCTGAAGCTTTCTTT	CASSLGGAEAFF
TRBJ2-1	NA	TRBV19	NA	TGTGCCAGTAGTACACGGGCCAATCAGCAGTTCTTC	CASSTRANQQFF
TRBJ1-6	TRBD1	TRBV4-3	NA	TGCGCCAGCAGCCAAGGGATCCCACAGGGACAGAGTTCACCCCTCCACTTT	CASSQGIPQGQSSPLHF
TRBJ1-3	NA	TRBV28	NA	TGTGCCATCCTGAAAACCGGCCTCTCTGGAAACACCATATATTTT	CAILKTGLSGNTIYF